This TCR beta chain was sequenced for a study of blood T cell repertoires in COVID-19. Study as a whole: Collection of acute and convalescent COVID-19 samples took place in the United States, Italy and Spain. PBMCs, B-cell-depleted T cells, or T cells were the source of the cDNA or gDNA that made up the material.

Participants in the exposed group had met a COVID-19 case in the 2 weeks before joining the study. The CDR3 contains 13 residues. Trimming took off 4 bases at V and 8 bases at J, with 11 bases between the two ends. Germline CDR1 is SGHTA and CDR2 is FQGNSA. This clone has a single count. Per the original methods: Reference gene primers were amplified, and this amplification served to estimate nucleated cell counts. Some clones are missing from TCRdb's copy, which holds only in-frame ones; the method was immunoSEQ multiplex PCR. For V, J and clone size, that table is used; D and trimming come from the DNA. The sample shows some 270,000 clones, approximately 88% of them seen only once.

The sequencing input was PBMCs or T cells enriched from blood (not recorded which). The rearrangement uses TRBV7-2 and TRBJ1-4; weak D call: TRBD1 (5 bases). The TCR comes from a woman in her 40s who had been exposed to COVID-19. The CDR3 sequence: CASSSRGMEKLFF. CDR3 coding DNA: TGTGCCAGCAGCTCAAGGGGTATGGAAAAACTGTTTTTT. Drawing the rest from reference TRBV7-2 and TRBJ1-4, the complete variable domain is GAGVSQSPSNKVTEKGKDVELRCDPISGHTALYWYRQSLGQGLEFLIYFQGNSAPDKSGLPSDRFSAERTGGSVSTLTIQRTQQEDSAVYLCASSSRGMEKLFFGSGTQLSVL.